This TCR beta chain was sequenced during a study of identical twins listed by TCRdb under 2016. For the study in its entirety: TCR alpha and beta repertoires from monozygotic twins, unrelated adults of various ages and cord blood were deep-sequenced to test whether fetal clonotypes persist. Replicate twin experiments were performed at different times using different library preparation protocols to rule out contamination.

All donors were healthy Caucasians. The CDR3 sequence holds 15 residues, the cysteine and phenylalanine included. Only the CDR3 part of the read is kept: 45 bases, read in frame from the first base. Here V drops 1 base and J drops 8 bases, and the junction holds 8 bases not matched to any gene. The germline V gene yields SGHRS for CDR1 and YFSETQ for CDR2. Library creation used 5' RACE. For sequencing, an Illumina HiSeq 2000 was employed. Template switching added a universal primer binding site, and the final cDNA carried a unique molecular identifier that allowed TCR cDNA molecules to be counted accurately. Specific primers in the conserved constant-segment region were used to synthesize first-strand cDNA for TCR alpha and beta chains. Each cDNA library was double barcoded, with a SMART-Mk sample barcode plus Illumina barcodes, to control for contamination. TruSeq adapter sequences, together with Illumina sample barcodes, were added in two successive PCR steps. TCR alpha and beta cDNA libraries were sequenced on the Illumina HiSeq platform with custom primers. In the authors' own workflow: MiGEC was used to process raw reads and extract unique molecular identifiers, and MiXCR was used to find CDR3 positions. Recombination models were inferred per individual with the repgenHMM and IGoR tools using an EM algorithm. Shared clonotypes were analyzed with the tcR package in R, and sharing was normalized by the product of cloneset sizes. Out-of-frame nonproductive sequences were analyzed to study raw recombination free of thymic and clonal selection effects. TCRdb trimmed the raw reads at Q25, called clones with MiXCR and kept productive beta chains. All rows with the same CDR3 protein become a single entry with the most common DNA and genes. These V and J calls are TCRdb output, not the study's own analysis. The sample profile shows 1.5 million to 2 million distinct CDR3 sequences; under 35% of them were found once. The ten largest make up under 0.35% of the sample.

Paper-wide results and their limitations: The excess sharing between twins in beta out-of-frame sequences was weaker because fewer shared sequences reduced the signal-to-noise ratio. Fewer insertions were carried by abundant cord blood beta clonotypes; a weaker similar trend was observed in young adult naive repertoires, while no such trend was observed in memory repertoires. Out-of-frame TCR alpha sequences shared between twins showed an excess of low generation-probability sequences compared with coincidental sharing between unrelated individuals. Invariant T cells such as MAIT and iNKT could partly confound zero-insertion analyses, though diverse VJ usage argued against this for most clonotypes. Out-of-frame TCR alpha sharing in monozygotic twins was systematically underestimated by recombination models, whereas sharing between unrelated individuals was in agreement with the recombination models. Because the same donors could not be followed over many years, the conclusions relied on cross-sectional statistical analysis.

Concerning this clonotype itself: No antigen is known for it. No much larger clonotype is one base removed from it; base qualities were not supplied.

The receptor was derived from a newborn girl in good health. The chain is assembled from TRBV5-1 and TRBJ2-1; 8 bases in the junction line up with TRBD2. The specimen was cord blood. The CDR3: CASSLRLATFDEQFF. The nucleotide sequence is given as TGCGCCAGCAGCTTGCGACTAGCGACCTTCGATGAGCAGTTCTTC.